These 23 T cell receptor beta chains were sequenced from one sample in a study of metastatic and nonmetastatic thyroid tumors (TCRdb year 2020). The library was built by means of PCR. The sequencer was an Illumina HiSeq 4000. TCRdb itself trimmed the public reads at Q25 with fastp, ran MiXCR and retained productive beta chains. The sample table contains tens of thousands of clones; only one count was recorded for approximately 23% of them. More than 9% of the sample is in the top ten clones. No treatment had been received by any patient before thyroid surgery. The sequencing input was tumor tissue. These receptors were obtained from a female donor with papillary thyroid cancer or a benign thyroid nodule (not recorded which). Some clones in this sample may be carry-over from other donors' samples.

This chain uses TRBV9 with TRBJ2-3, with 7 bases matching TRBD1. Germline-derived CDR1 and CDR2 are SGDLS and YYNGEE. CDR3 length equals 17 residues. The V and J ends lost 9 bases and 5 bases, in that order; junction bases with no gene match: 21. CDR3 sequence reads: CAIIVEYRTAGGDTQYF. The CDR3 DNA reads TGTGCCATCATCGTAGAGTACCGGACAGCAGGGGGAGATACGCAGTATTTT.

Note on this clone: Given a much more abundant clone one base away, this may be a read error. CDR3 in DNA: TGTGCCAGCAGCGTAAGCTGGAGGGCCGAGGACGGGGAGCTGTTTTTT. Its protein product is CASSVSWRAEDGELFF. The gene calls are TRBV11-2 and TRBJ2-2; a possible D gene is TRBD2 (6 bases). The CDR3 is 16 amino acids. Trimming shortened V by 5 bases and J by 7 bases, and 20 bases separated the two germline ends. The germline gives CDR1 SGHAT, CDR2 FQNNGV.

This clone was seen at least ten times. The J gene is TRBJ2-5, the V gene TRBV5-1; TRBD2 agrees at 9 bases. The CDR3 is 16 amino acids. With V trimmed by 4 bases and J by 4 bases, 11 bases remained unmatched. Germline assignment: CDR1 SGHRS and CDR2 YFSETQ. The CDR3 protein is CASSPSGRLERETQYF. The CDR3 bases are TGCGCCAGCAGCCCGAGCGGGAGGTTGGAACGAGAGACCCAGTACTTC.

This clone has more than one count but fewer than ten. The CDR3 is CASSYTGAYGYTF. The CDR3 DNA reads TGTGCCAGCAGTTACACAGGAGCCTATGGCTACACCTTC. This sequence joins TRBV6-2 or TRBV6-3 and TRBJ1-2; possibly TRBD1 for D (5 bases). CDR1 and CDR2 from the germline V gene are MNHEY and SVGEGT. This CDR3 is built from 13 residues. Trimming shortened V by 2 bases and J by 4 bases, and 8 bases separated the two germline ends.

This sequence joins TRBV18 and TRBJ2-7, with D unresolved. CDR1 is KGHSH, CDR2 LQKENI, per germline. V shed 3 bases and J shed 5 bases, with 8 bases lying between them. The CDR3 length is 12 residues. CDR3 nucleotides: TGTGCCAGCTCACCTTCAGGTGACGAGCAGTACTTC. Translation: CASSPSGDEQYF.

The rearrangement joins TRBV20-1 to TRBJ2-5; 8 nucleotides agree with TRBD2. This CDR3 spans 16 amino acids. V lost 0 bases and J lost 8; bases outside the gene matches: 14. Germline CDR1 and CDR2: DFQATT and SNEGSKA (reference sequence). The CDR3 bases are TGCAGTGCTAGAGATAATTCGGGAGGGCCTCATGATACCCAGTACTTC. Translating gives CSARDNSGGPHDTQYF.

This clone was recorded at least ten times. The genes are TRBV27 and TRBJ2-5, with D perhaps matching TRBD1 (6 bases). The ends were cut back, 1 base at V and 4 bases at J, with 10 bases in the middle. This CDR3 contains 14 residues. Looked up from germline, CDR1 is MNHEY and CDR2 is SMNVEV (reference sequence). Here the CDR3 DNA reads TGTGCCAGCAGTTTATATGGGGGCGGAGAGACCCAGTACTTC. This encodes CASSLYGGGETQYF.

This clone was detected only a few times. The chain combines TRBV28 with TRBJ1-5; 7 bases match TRBD1. CDR3 length equals 16 residues. Germline V gene data show CDR1 as MDHEN and CDR2 as SYDVKM. The trim removed 6 bases at V and 7 bases at J, leaving 15 bases unmatched. DNA for the CDR3: TGTGCCAGCAGCGCCCGGGAGCAGGGGGGCGTCCAGCCCCAGCATTTT. Its protein is CASSAREQGGVQPQHF.

In regard to this clone: This may be a read error, as it is one base from a much larger clone. Distinct nucleotide sequences in the sample also encode this CDR3. The rearrangement uses TRBV14 and TRBJ1-4, with a possible D match to TRBD1 (5 bases). The CDR3 covers 12 residues. CDR1 SGHDN and CDR2 FVKESK come from the germline V gene. CDR3 DNA sequence: TGTGCCAGCAGTGGGGGATCTGAAAAACTGTTTTTC. Translating gives CASSGGSEKLFF.

V and J are TRBV5-1 and TRBJ1-1; D may be TRBD1 (5 bases). Germline CDR1 is SGHRS and CDR2 is YFSETQ. The CDR3 has 15 amino acids. V was trimmed by 0 bases and J by 3 bases, leaving 12 bases between them. DNA for the CDR3: TGCGCCAGCAGCTTGGAGGGCAGGGTGGACACTGAAGCTTTCTTT. It codes for CASSLEGRVDTEAFF.

This sequence joins TRBV20-1 and TRBJ1-2; 11 bases line up with TRBD1. The germline V gene encodes CDR1 DFQATT and CDR2 SNEGSKA (reference sequence). The CDR3 is made up of 14 amino acids. V lost 4 bases to trimming and J lost 8 bases; unmatched junction nucleotides: 9. The CDR3 loop is CSATTGTGGQGYTF. In DNA form, the CDR3 reads TGCAGTGCTACCACCGGGACAGGGGGACAAGGCTACACCTTC.

CDR3 sequence: CASSLEASGRPSYNEQFF. CDR3 bases: TGCGCCAGCAGCTTGGAGGCTAGCGGGAGGCCTAGTTACAATGAGCAGTTCTTC. The chain uses TRBV5-1 and TRBJ2-1, with 11 positions matching TRBD2. This CDR3 comprises 18 residues. Germline trimming cut 0 bases from V and 4 bases from J; bases unmatched to any gene: 9. The V gene's germline CDR1 is SGHRS and CDR2 YFSETQ.

This clone was counted a few times. This chain uses TRBV20-1 with TRBJ1-1; the D is unclear. Trimming stripped 3 bases from V and 1 base from J, with 12 bases between. CDR1 and CDR2 from the germline V gene are DFQATT and SNEGSKA (reference sequence). The CDR3 sequence is 14 residues long. The CDR3 region is CSAREGRQNTEAFF. The CDR3 DNA follows: TGCAGTGCTAGGGAAGGACGGCAGAACACTGAAGCTTTCTTT.

With respect to this clone: The same CDR3 is also encoded by other DNA sequences in this sample. V usage is TRBV11-2 and J usage is TRBJ2-7, with 9 bases matching TRBD1. Germline values: CDR1 SGHAT, CDR2 FQNNGV. J gave up 13 bases and V 1 base, and 11 bases lay outside the gene matches. The CDR3 has 14 residues. The chain's CDR3 is CASSLVLVTGGGYF. CDR3 coding DNA: TGTGCCAGCAGCTTAGTCCTAGTGACAGGGGGGGGATACTTC.

The sample holds many counts of this clone. The gene calls are TRBV10-3 and TRBJ2-5, with D perhaps being TRBD1 or TRBD2 (5 bases each). Trimming took off 8 bases at V and 2 bases at J, with 18 bases between the two ends. In germline, CDR1 is ENHRY, CDR2 SYGVKD. This CDR3 has 15 residues. CDR3 DNA: TGTGCCATCGCTGAGAATAGGGGCGGGCAAGAGACCCAGTACTTC. Residues: CAIAENRGGQETQYF.

Within the sample, this clone is medium-sized (0.01 to 0.1%). The chain combines TRBV4-3 with TRBJ1-5, with 8 bases that match TRBD1. This CDR3 comprises 15 residues. In germline, CDR1 is LGHNA, CDR2 YSLEER. V gave up 5 bases and J gave up 2 bases; unmatched junction bases: 5. The CDR3 coding sequence is TGCGCCAGCAGCTTAGACAGGGGACGCAATCAGCCCCAGCATTTT. Its translation: CASSLDRGRNQPQHF.

The table lists this clone with a few counts. The chain carries TRBV6-4 and TRBJ2-3; TRBD2 agrees at 7 bases. The CDR3 loop spans 15 amino acids. Germline V lookup: CDR1 MRHNA, CDR2 SNTAGT. The V gene end was trimmed by 3 bases and the J gene end by 0 bases; junction bases not matched to a gene: 3. The CDR3 loop is CASSEASGSTDTQYF. The CDR3 DNA reads as TGTGCCAGCAGTGAGGCTAGCGGTAGCACAGATACGCAGTATTTT.

This clone was observed many times. This chain uses TRBV11-3 with TRBJ2-3; the match to TRBD2 covers 9 bases. The CDR3 is 18 residues long. Germline trimming cut 1 base from V and 4 bases from J; bases unmatched to any gene: 12. The germline gives CDR1 SGHNT, CDR2 YENEEA. CDR3 in amino acids: CASSLGLAGVPIADTQYF. The CDR3 DNA sequence: TGTGCCAGCAGCTTAGGGTTAGCGGGAGTCCCGATCGCAGATACGCAGTATTTT.

The V gene is TRBV11-1, the J gene TRBJ2-1; TRBD2 is a possible D gene (6 bases). CDR1 SGHAT and CDR2 FQDESV come from the germline V gene (reference sequence). Deletions cut 1 base from V and 7 bases from J, with 14 bases between. This CDR3 has 15 residues. CDR3 DNA sequence: TGTGCCAGCAGCTTAGGACTGGCGGGATGGAATGAGCAGTTCTTC. Amino acid sequence: CASSLGLAGWNEQFF.

The table lists this clone with many counts. A much more abundant neighbour one base away suggests this may be a read error. The rearrangement links TRBV12-3 or TRBV12-4 to TRBJ2-2; possibly TRBD2 for D (6 bases). The CDR3 has 14 amino acids. This CDR3 reads CASSLRDWAGELSF. CDR3 nucleotide sequence: TGTGCCAGCAGTTTAAGGGACTGGGCCGGGGAGCTGTCTTTT.

The rearrangement joins TRBV11-3 to TRBJ2-7, with D perhaps matching TRBD2 (5 bases). CDR1 and CDR2 from the germline V gene are SGHNT and YENEEA. Trimming left V 1 base short and J 5 bases short, with 12 bases between. The CDR3 is made up of 14 amino acids. This CDR3 reads CASSLGGNQDEQYF. The CDR3 nucleotides are TGTGCCAGCAGCTTAGGAGGGAATCAAGACGAGCAGTACTTC.

The rearrangement joins TRBV7-9 to TRBJ1-6; the match to TRBD1 covers 7 bases. V lost 5 bases, J lost 6 bases, and 7 bases stayed unmatched. CDR1 and CDR2 from the germline V gene are SEHNR and FQNEAQ (reference sequence). CDR3 size: 15 residues. Here the CDR3 DNA reads TGTGCCAGCAGCGTACACAGGGGAAGTAATTCACCCCTCCACTTT. This gives the protein CASSVHRGSNSPLHF.

At least ten counts were recorded for this clone. V is TRBV11-2 and J is TRBJ2-2; D might be TRBD2 (6 bases). The CDR3 consists of 16 residues. In germline, CDR1 is SGHAT, CDR2 FQNNGV. V lost 0 bases and J 0 bases, leaving 8 bases between the germline ends. The CDR3: CASSLDGRSNTGELFF. In DNA form, the CDR3 reads TGTGCCAGCAGCTTAGACGGGAGATCGAACACCGGGGAGCTGTTTTTT.